The 27 T cell receptor beta chains below were found in one sample sequenced in a study of T cell repertoires in cytomegalovirus infection. One entry per CDR3 protein, called by TCRdb with MiXCR from the reads. Among approximately 1,000,000 distinct CDR3 sequences listed, approximately 31% were seen once. For these receptors, no antigen is known. This sample comprised cultured CD8+ T cells from PBMCs, obtained from culture after CMV antigen stimulation. The receptor set was obtained from a human donor in good health (CMV status not recorded). Some clones in this sample may be carry-over from other donors' samples.

Many counts were recorded for this clonotype. The CDR3 spells CASSLPGWHEQYV. The DNA for the CDR3 is TGTGCCAGCAGCTTGCCAGGGTGGCACGAGCAGTACGTC. This chain uses TRBV7-6 with TRBJ2-7, with D possibly matching TRBD1 (5 bases). The V gene's germline CDR1 is SGHVS and CDR2 FNYEAQ. There are 13 residues in the CDR3. Trimming took off 3 bases at V and 5 bases at J, with 11 bases between the two ends.

This clonotype was counted only a few times. The rearrangement joins TRBV18 to TRBJ2-5; D ambiguous. CDR3 size: 16 residues. Germline V lookup: CDR1 KGHSH, CDR2 LQKENI. The V end lost 0 bases, the J end lost 4 bases, and 15 bases lay between the germline ends. The CDR3 DNA is TGTGCCAGCTCACCACCTGAACCAGAGTCTCTAGAGACCCAGTACTTC. Translation gives CASSPPEPESLETQYF.

The chain joins TRBV27 to TRBJ1-1, with 10 bases matching TRBD1. The germline V gene encodes CDR1 MNHEY and CDR2 SMNVEV (reference sequence). Losses at the gene ends were 0 bases for V and 10 bases for J; bases not matched to a gene: 2. This CDR3 is built from 13 residues. For the CDR3, the DNA is TGTGCCAGCAGTTTATCGTGGACAGGGGGAGCTTTCTTT. Amino acid sequence: CASSLSWTGGAFF.

V usage is TRBV5-4 and J usage is TRBJ2-3; the match to TRBD2 covers 12 bases. This CDR3 comprises 14 residues. The trim removed 7 bases at V and 4 bases at J, leaving 4 bases unmatched. Per the germline V gene, CDR1 is SGHNT and CDR2 is YYREEE (reference sequence). CDR3 bases: TGTGCCAGCGGACCTAGCGGGGGGGCAGATACGCAGTATTTT. This translates into CASGPSGGADTQYF.

In its sample, this clonotype was seen a few times. The chain links TRBV6-1 to TRBJ1-5; a possible D gene is TRBD1 (5 bases). V lost 9 bases to trimming and J lost 4 bases, with 25 bases between them. CDR1 and CDR2 (germline): MNHNS, SASEGT. The CDR3 has 17 amino acids. CDR3 sequence reads: CARAVYGTPKTNQPQHF. The CDR3 DNA reads as TGTGCCAGGGCCGTGTATGGGACCCCAAAGACAAATCAGCCCCAGCATTTT.

The chain joins TRBV6-6 to TRBJ1-2; 7 nucleotides line up with TRBD1. Losses at the gene ends were 6 bases for V and 8 bases for J; bases not matched to a gene: 12. Looked up from germline, CDR1 is MNHNY and CDR2 is SVGAGI (reference sequence). The CDR3 is made up of 14 amino acids. CDR3 bases: TGTGCCAGCAGAGAGCCGGGACACAGGGGCGGCTACACCTTC. It specifies CASREPGHRGGYTF.

Turning to this clonotype: One end of the junction varies from germline; a read error may be responsible. The genes are TRBV6-1 and TRBJ2-2, with TRBD2 matching over 9 bases. Germline V gene sequence: CDR1 MNHNS, CDR2 SASEGT. The CDR3 runs to 18 residues. The CDR3: CARSAPLAGPRRGGELFF. In nucleotides, the CDR3 is TGTGCCCGCAGTGCCCCCCTAGCGGGGCCCCGCCGGGGCGGGGAACTGTTTTTT.

This clonotype was seen a few times. This chain joins TRBV19 and TRBJ1-5; 7 bases match TRBD1. CDR1 LNHDA and CDR2 SQIVND come from the germline V gene (reference sequence). CDR3 size: 17 residues. V was clipped by 4 bases and J by 3 bases; unmatched bases: 12. The CDR3 sequence: CASSRAGGKKVNQPQHF. Here the CDR3 DNA reads TGTGCCAGTAGTAGGGCAGGGGGGAAGAAGGTCAATCAGCCCCAGCATTTT.

The chain couples TRBV15 to TRBJ1-1; TRBD1 is a possible D gene (5 bases). Germline V gene data show CDR1 as LNHNV and CDR2 as YYDKDF (reference sequence). The CDR3 extends over 11 amino acids. Trimming took off 8 bases at V and 4 bases at J, with 8 bases between the two ends. The CDR3 spells CATAGGTEAFF. The CDR3 DNA reads as TGTGCCACCGCGGGGGGCACTGAAGCTTTCTTT. The variable domain in full, with the rest retrieved from reference TRBV15 and TRBJ1-1, is DAMVIQNPRYQVTQFGKPVTLSCSQTLNHNVMYWYQQKSSQAPKLLFHYYDKDFNNEADTPDNFQSRRPNTSFCFLDIRSPGLGDTAMYLCATAGGTEAFFGQGTRLTVV.

This chain uses TRBV19 with TRBJ1-2; TRBD1 might be the D (5 bases). V was shortened by 8 bases and J by 3 bases, with 13 bases between the two germline ends. Per the germline V gene, CDR1 is LNHDA and CDR2 is SQIVND (reference sequence). CDR3 length: 13 residues. CDR3 DNA: TGTGCCAGTGCGCCGGGGACGGACTATGGCTACACCTTC. This codes for CASAPGTDYGYTF.

This clonotype showed up many times. The chain employs TRBV5-6 and TRBJ2-1; perhaps TRBD2 as D (6 bases). The CDR3 loop spans 12 amino acids. CDR1 is SGHDT and CDR2 is YYEEEE in the germline V gene. With 5 bases removed from V and 5 bases from J, the gap between germline ends came to 8 bases. CDR3 nucleotide sequence: TGTGCCAGCAGTTGGGGGGACAATGAGCAGTTCTTC. Amino acid sequence: CASSWGDNEQFF.

This clonotype was recorded a few times. V usage is TRBV10-2 and J usage is TRBJ1-6; no clear D. Germline assignment: CDR1 WSHSY and CDR2 SAAADI. The V gene lost 3 bases and the J gene lost 2 bases, with 11 bases spanning the gap. The CDR3 covers 16 residues. CDR3 residues: CASSDNGSPYNSPLHF. The CDR3 coding sequence is TGCGCCAGCAGTGACAATGGGAGCCCCTATAATTCACCCCTCCACTTT.

There are a few counts of this clonotype. The V call is TRBV6-5, the J call TRBJ2-1, with 9 bases that match TRBD2. CDR3 length: 16 residues. V trimming: 2 bases; J trimming: 4 bases; junction bases outside the gene matches: 6. Germline V gene lookup returns CDR1 MNHEY and CDR2 SVGAGI. The CDR3 region has the DNA TGTGCCAGCAGTTACCTTCGAACTAGCGGGTACAATGAGCAGTTCTTC. It codes for CASSYLRTSGYNEQFF.

Only a few counts were recorded for this clonotype. The chain has TRBV9 and TRBJ2-1, with 7 bases lining up with TRBD1. Germline loops: CDR1 SGDLS, CDR2 YYNGEE. J was trimmed by 2 bases and V by 4 bases; bases with no gene match: 9. The CDR3 is 16 residues long. The CDR3 here is CASSSHGTEPYNEQFF. CDR3 DNA sequence: TGTGCCAGCAGCTCCCACGGGACAGAACCCTACAATGAGCAGTTCTTC.

The table lists this clonotype with a few counts. This sequence joins TRBV19 and TRBJ1-2; no clear D. This CDR3 is built from 14 residues. Trimming removed 4 bases from V and 2 bases from J, with 11 bases in between. Per germline, CDR1 LNHDA and CDR2 SQIVND (reference sequence). The CDR3 DNA reads TGTGCCAGTAGTACCCAAGCAACGAACTATGGCTACACCTTC. It yields the protein CASSTQATNYGYTF.

CDR3 in amino acids: CASNDRDRPLNEQFF. The CDR3 region has the DNA TGTGCCAGCAACGACCGGGACAGACCCCTGAATGAGCAGTTCTTC. The V and J genes are TRBV7-9 and TRBJ2-1; TRBD1 aligns across 7 bases. Germline V gene lookup returns CDR1 SEHNR and CDR2 FQNEAQ (reference sequence). After removal of 7 bases from V and 7 bases from J, the junction contained 13 bases not matched to a gene. This CDR3 is built from 15 residues.

This clonotype has only a few counts. The V call is TRBV7-2, the J call TRBJ1-1; D is undetermined. The CDR3 runs 14 residues. Per germline, CDR1 SGHTA and CDR2 FQGNSA. Deletions cut 4 bases from V and 6 bases from J, with 15 bases between. Here the CDR3 reads CASSSPSTRSEAFF. The CDR3, as DNA: TGTGCCAGCAGCTCCCCGAGTACCAGATCTGAAGCTTTCTTT.

Comment on this clonotype: Its ends do not fully match the called genes, so a read error is possible. V is TRBV27 and J is TRBJ1-4; weak D call: TRBD1 (6 bases). The CDR3 loop spans 13 amino acids. From germline, CDR1 is MNHEY and CDR2 SMNVEV (reference sequence). The CDR3 bases are TGTGTCAGCACGGGGGCCGCAGGGGAAAAACTGTTTTTT. The encoded protein is CVSTGAAGEKLFF.

This clonotype is deemed medium-sized. The chain carries TRBV7-6 and TRBJ1-5; D perhaps matches TRBD1 (6 bases). Germline V gene data show CDR1 as SGHVS and CDR2 as FNYEAQ. The germline V and J ends were trimmed by 5 bases and 0 bases, with 14 bases remaining between them. This CDR3 spans 16 amino acids. Here the CDR3 DNA reads TGTGCCAGCAGCGAAGAACAGGGCTATAGCAATCAGCCCCAGCATTTT. As protein: CASSEEQGYSNQPQHF. Drawing the rest from reference TRBV7-6 and TRBJ1-5, the complete variable domain is GAGVSQSPRYKVTKRGQDVALRCDPISGHVSLYWYRQALGQGPEFLTYFNYEAQQDKSGLPNDRFSAERPEGSISTLTIQRTEQRDSAMYRCASSEEQGYSNQPQHFGDGTRLSIL.

The chain joins TRBV5-6 to TRBJ2-6, with D unclear. Germline V gene sequence: CDR1 SGHDT, CDR2 YYEEEE. The CDR3 length is 16 residues. Trimming shortened V by 4 bases and J by 0 bases, and 11 bases separated the two germline ends. In DNA form, the CDR3 reads TGTGCCAGCAGCCCCTTAGGGTCCTCTGGGGCCAACGTCCTGACTTTC. This encodes CASSPLGSSGANVLTF.

This clonotype was found a few times. The V gene is TRBV29-1, the J gene TRBJ2-5; TRBD1 aligns across 7 bases. CDR1 is SQVTM and CDR2 is ANQGSEA in the germline V gene. This CDR3 is 12 amino acids long. The CDR3 spells CSYRDRQETQYF. The DNA of the CDR3 is TGCAGTTACCGGGACAGACAAGAGACCCAGTACTTC.

This clonotype was detected only a few times. The rearrangement uses TRBV28 and TRBJ1-5; possible D gene TRBD1, 5 bases. This CDR3 is 14 amino acids long. Trimming took 8 bases from V and 7 from J, leaving 18 bases between them. The germline V gene encodes CDR1 MDHEN and CDR2 SYDVKM. Here the CDR3 DNA reads TGTGCCAGCGGTATCTTGGGGGGGATGCAGCCCCAGCATTTT. This gives the protein CASGILGGMQPQHF.

This clonotype has just a few counts. The rearrangement uses TRBV27 and TRBJ2-7; perhaps TRBD1 as D (5 bases). CDR1 is MNHEY, CDR2 SMNVEV, per germline (reference sequence). CDR3 length: 16 residues. V lost 5 bases and J lost 0, with 17 bases in between. The CDR3 sequence is CASSNSAGSSSYEQYV. The CDR3 DNA follows: TGTGCCAGCAGTAACAGCGCAGGGTCGAGCTCCTACGAGCAGTACGTC.

This clonotype was detected many times. This rearrangement joins TRBV7-8 to TRBJ1-6; a weak D match, TRBD1 (5 bases). Trimming took 5 bases from V and 7 from J, leaving 12 bases between them. Germline CDR1 SGHVS, CDR2 FQNEAQ. The CDR3 consists of 14 residues. This chain's CDR3 is CASSPRGSNSPLHF. For the CDR3, the DNA is TGTGCCAGCAGCCCCCGGGGGTCGAATTCACCCCTCCACTTT. Full variable domain (rest looked up from reference TRBV7-8 and TRBJ1-6): GAGVSQSPRYKVAKRGQDVALRCDPISGHVSLFWYQQALGQGPEFLTYFQNEAQLDKSGLPSDRFFAERPEGSVSTLKIQRTQQEDSAVYLCASSPRGSNSPLHFGNGTRLTVT.

This CDR3 is CVSSYSDWTGPTYEQYV. The CDR3 region has the DNA TGTGTCAGCAGTTACTCTGATTGGACAGGGCCAACCTACGAGCAGTACGTC. This chain joins TRBV6-8 and TRBJ2-7; TRBD1 aligns across 8 bases. Germline loops: CDR1 MNHGY, CDR2 SAAAGT. CDR3 length: 17 residues.

Regarding this clonotype: A much larger clone lies one base from this, so it may be a read error. The rearrangement links TRBV7-6 to TRBJ2-2; 7 nucleotides align to TRBD2. Germline CDR1 is SGHVS and CDR2 is FNYEAQ. The CDR3 consists of 15 residues. CDR3 DNA: TGTGCCAACAGCCAGGGAGGGGACGGCGGCGGGGAGCTGTTTTTT. This gives the protein CANSQGGDGGGELFF.

The chain joins TRBV6-1 to TRBJ1-2, with 9 positions matching TRBD1. V shed 5 bases and J 0 bases; nucleotides not matched to a gene: 7. The germline V gene encodes CDR1 MNHNS and CDR2 SASEGT. This CDR3 is 16 amino acids long. CDR3 amino acids: CASSHGTGKANYGYTF. In nucleotides, the CDR3 is TGTGCCAGCAGTCACGGGACAGGGAAGGCTAACTATGGCTACACCTTC.